This entry lists 22 T cell receptor beta chains sequenced from one sample in a study of PD-1 blockade in classical Hodgkin lymphoma. The table came from immunoSEQ multiplex PCR; TCRdb's copy has only in-frame clones and leaves some out. The repertoire includes about 93,000 clones, 78% of them detected once, and about 9.4% sits in the top ten. Time point described: cycle 4 day 1 (C4D1), after around six weeks of nivolumab. Each patient experienced a relapse that followed autologous stem cell transplantation, and brentuximab vedotin exposure varied. Sequenced here: peripheral blood mononuclear cells (PBMCs), sampled before the fourth cycle of nivolumab. These receptors were collected from a human donor with classical Hodgkin lymphoma.

The chain carries TRBV6-5 and TRBJ2-5; D is tentatively TRBD1 or TRBD2 (5 bases each). The germline gives CDR1 MNHEY, CDR2 SVGAGI. The CDR3 loop spans 15 amino acids. Trimming pared 0 bases from V and 1 base from J, leaving 9 bases between. CDR3 region: CASSYSMGTQETQYF. The CDR3 nucleotides read TGTGCCAGCAGTTACTCGATGGGGACCCAAGAGACCCAGTACTTC.

The V gene is TRBV7-2, the J gene TRBJ2-3; D call uncertain. This CDR3 spans 14 amino acids. The germline V and J ends were trimmed by 4 bases and 0 bases, with 8 bases remaining between them. Germline CDR1 reads SGHTA; CDR2 reads FQGNSA. This chain's CDR3 is CASSSDQSTDTQYF. The DNA for the CDR3 is TGTGCCAGCAGCTCCGACCAGAGCACAGATACGCAGTATTTT.

The V and J genes are TRBV19 and TRBJ1-2; D call uncertain. Deletions cut 3 bases from V and 3 bases from J, with 8 bases between. The CDR3 is 13 amino acids. CDR1 is LNHDA and CDR2 is SQIVND in the germline V gene (reference sequence). In DNA form, the CDR3 reads TGTGCCAGTAGTATTGGAGCACACTATGGCTACACCTTC. Amino acid sequence: CASSIGAHYGYTF. The whole variable domain, filled in from reference TRBV19 and TRBJ1-2, reads DGGITQSPKYLFRKEGQNVTLSCEQNLNHDAMYWYRQDPGQGLRLIYYSQIVNDFQKGDIAEGYSVSREKKESFPLTVTSAQKNPTAFYLCASSIGAHYGYTFGSGTRLTVV.

Only one count was recorded for this clone. The J gene is TRBJ2-1, the V gene TRBV5-1; the D gene is possibly TRBD1 (5 bases). The CDR3 length is 16 residues. V gave up 0 bases and J gave up 0 bases, with 10 bases separating them. CDR1 is SGHRS and CDR2 is YFSETQ in the germline V gene. The CDR3 loop reads CASSLGGTSSYNEQFF. The CDR3 nucleotides are TGCGCCAGCAGCTTGGGGGGCACCAGCTCCTACAATGAGCAGTTCTTC.

The rearrangement joins TRBV6-5 to TRBJ1-2; no firm D call. The V gene lost 7 bases and the J gene lost 8 bases, with 11 bases spanning the gap. This CDR3 is 11 amino acids long. Germline V gene sequence: CDR1 MNHEY, CDR2 SVGAGI. The CDR3 DNA reads TGTGCCAGCACCCCCGGGAGGGGCTACACCTTC. It yields the protein CASTPGRGYTF.

The chain has TRBV5-4 and TRBJ1-1, with a tentative D call TRBD1 (6 bases). Germline V gene lookup returns CDR1 SGHNT and CDR2 YYREEE (reference sequence). V lost 3 bases and J 1 base, leaving 16 bases between the germline ends. This CDR3 comprises 16 residues. This chain's CDR3 is CASSSWGGAGNTEAFF. For the CDR3, the DNA is TGTGCCAGCAGCTCTTGGGGGGGCGCGGGGAACACTGAAGCTTTCTTT. Variable domain in full (rest from reference TRBV5-4 and TRBJ1-1): ETGVTQSPTHLIKTRGQQVTLRCSSQSGHNTVSWYQQALGQGPQFIFQYYREEENGRGNFPPRFSGLQFPNYSSELNVNALELDDSALYLCASSSWGGAGNTEAFFGQGTRLTVV.

The chain recombines TRBV6-1 with TRBJ2-3, with D uncertain. This CDR3 comprises 15 residues. From germline, CDR1 is MNHNS and CDR2 SASEGT. V gave up 1 base and J gave up 2 bases, with 10 bases separating them. The CDR3 is CASSEGLWATDTQYF. Here the CDR3 DNA reads TGTGCCAGCAGTGAAGGGTTGTGGGCCACAGATACGCAGTATTTT.

This clone was counted a few times. CDR3 sequence reads: CASSGAGGKYF. DNA for the CDR3: TGTGCCAGCAGCGGGGCAGGGGGAAAGTATTTT. V gene TRBV9 combines with J gene TRBJ2-3; 7 bases agree with TRBD1. CDR3 length: 11 residues. J lost 13 bases, V lost 3 bases, and 5 bases had no gene match. Germline V gives CDR1 SGDLS, CDR2 YYNGEE.

This chain joins TRBV7-9 and TRBJ1-3; no clear D gene. Germline lookup yields CDR1 SEHNR and CDR2 FQNEAQ (reference sequence). The V end lost 7 bases, the J end lost 0 bases, and 16 bases lay between the germline ends. CDR3 size: 16 residues. The CDR3 coding sequence is TGTGCCAGCAACCCCGGATGGGCGACCTCTGGAAACACCATATATTTT. It specifies CASNPGWATSGNTIYF.

This clone was counted between two and nine times. The chain combines TRBV11-2 with TRBJ2-7; 7 nucleotides align to TRBD1. V trimming: 4 bases; J trimming: 2 bases; junction bases outside the gene matches: 8. The CDR3 spans 15 residues. The germline gives CDR1 SGHAT, CDR2 FQNNGV. The CDR3 here is CASSSRTGLTYEQYF. For the CDR3, the DNA is TGTGCCAGCAGCTCGAGGACAGGCCTTACCTACGAGCAGTACTTC. Full variable domain (missing parts from reference TRBV11-2 and TRBJ2-7): EAGVAQSPRYKIIEKRQSVAFWCNPISGHATLYWYQQILGQGPKLLIQFQNNGVVDDSQLPKDRFSAERLKGVDSTLKIQPAKLEDSAVYLCASSSRTGLTYEQYFGPGTRLTVT.

The rearrangement joins TRBV7-6 to TRBJ2-7, with D uncertain. Germline-derived CDR1 and CDR2 are SGHVS and FNYEAQ. V dropped 0 bases and J dropped 0 bases, with 12 bases sitting between them. The CDR3 is 16 amino acids. CDR3 amino acids: CASSLAQTMSSYEQYF. As DNA, the CDR3 is TGTGCCAGCAGCTTAGCGCAGACAATGAGCTCCTACGAGCAGTACTTC.

In its sample, this clone was seen once. The rearrangement links TRBV7-9 to TRBJ2-3; 9 nucleotides align to TRBD2. The length of the CDR3 is 16 residues. The V gene's germline CDR1 is SEHNR and CDR2 FQNEAQ (reference sequence). The V and J ends lost 5 bases and 0 bases, in that order; junction bases with no gene match: 6. The CDR3 DNA reads as TGTGCCAGCAGCCCACTAGCGGGCTTGAGCACAGATACGCAGTATTTT. Its translation: CASSPLAGLSTDTQYF.

This chain connects TRBV6-6 to TRBJ2-1; no clear D gene. Looked up from germline, CDR1 is MNHNY and CDR2 is SVGAGI (reference sequence). CDR3 size: 12 residues. V was clipped by 4 bases and J by 7 bases, with 8 bases between them. The CDR3, as DNA: TGTGCCAGCAGTTCATGGGATAATGAGCAGTTCTTC. Its translation: CASSSWDNEQFF.

J is TRBJ2-3 and V is TRBV5-4; D uncertain. The ends were cut back, 0 bases at V and 3 bases at J, with 14 bases in the middle. Germline loops: CDR1 SGHNT, CDR2 YYREEE (reference sequence). This CDR3 region has 16 residues. CDR3 in amino acids: CASSLGAEPVTDTQYF. As DNA, the CDR3 is TGTGCCAGCAGCTTGGGTGCCGAGCCCGTAACAGATACGCAGTATTTT.

The genes are TRBV6-6 and TRBJ1-5, with no clear D. CDR3 length: 15 residues. V was pared by 6 bases and J by 0 bases, with 12 bases between. Germline CDR1 and CDR2: MNHNY and SVGAGI (reference sequence). The CDR3 DNA is TGTGCCAGCAGCCTCGACGGATATAGCAATCAGCCCCAGCATTTT. Translation gives CASSLDGYSNQPQHF.

The chain is built from TRBV28 and TRBJ1-1; D perhaps matches TRBD1 (5 bases). This CDR3 contains 13 residues. From germline, CDR1 is MDHEN and CDR2 SYDVKM. The V gene lost 4 bases and the J gene lost 2 bases, with 8 bases spanning the gap. The CDR3 nucleotides are TGTGCCAGCAGTTCGGGACCCAACACTGAAGCTTTCTTT. This encodes CASSSGPNTEAFF. The complete variable domain, with remaining parts taken from reference TRBV28 and TRBJ1-1, reads DVKVTQSSRYLVKRTGEKVFLECVQDMDHENMFWYRQDPGLGLRLIYFSYDVKMKEKGDIPEGYSVSREKKERFSLILESASTNQTSMYLCASSSGPNTEAFFGQGTRLTVV.

This chain links TRBV11-2 with TRBJ2-3; 7 positions match TRBD2. J gave up 4 bases and V 6 bases, and 13 bases lay outside the gene matches. There are 16 residues in the CDR3. Germline-derived CDR1 and CDR2 are SGHAT and FQNNGV. The CDR3 spells CASRKRGGVAPDTQYF. DNA for the CDR3: TGTGCCAGCAGGAAACGGGGAGGGGTCGCGCCAGATACGCAGTATTTT.

This clone was counted between two and nine times. The chain carries TRBV5-1 and TRBJ2-7; D might be TRBD2 (6 bases). The CDR3 extends over 14 amino acids. From germline, CDR1 is SGHRS and CDR2 YFSETQ. V was trimmed by 4 bases and J by 6 bases, leaving 17 bases between them. For the CDR3, the DNA is TGCGCCAGCAGCCCGTGGGGCGGGGACGGCGAGCAGTACTTC. Protein: CASSPWGGDGEQYF.

The chain employs TRBV18 and TRBJ2-7, with 12 bases that match TRBD1. After removal of 2 bases from V and 6 bases from J, the junction contained 8 bases not matched to a gene. The CDR3 loop spans 16 amino acids. Germline V gene data show CDR1 as KGHSH and CDR2 as LQKENI. CDR3 protein: CASSPNTGTGGREQYF. CDR3 bases: TGTGCCAGCTCACCAAATACCGGGACAGGGGGCCGCGAGCAGTACTTC.

This clone was found once. The rearrangement joins TRBV5-1 to TRBJ1-6; 7 bases fit TRBD1. The V gene end was trimmed by 2 bases and the J gene end by 6 bases; junction bases not matched to a gene: 2. Germline V gene lookup returns CDR1 SGHRS and CDR2 YFSETQ. This CDR3 contains 14 residues. The DNA for the CDR3 is TGCGCCAGCAGCTTAACAGGGGCTAATTCACCCCTCCACTTT. It yields the protein CASSLTGANSPLHF.

The genes are TRBV10-3 and TRBJ1-5; the match to TRBD1 covers 7 bases. Per germline, CDR1 ENHRY and CDR2 SYGVKD. This CDR3 contains 15 residues. V trimming: 6 bases; J trimming: 5 bases; junction bases outside the gene matches: 10. The DNA for the CDR3 is TGTGCCATCAGGGAGACAGGGAATGTGGATCAGCCCCAGCATTTT. It encodes CAIRETGNVDQPQHF.

The CDR3 is CASSSYMVEADTQYF. The CDR3 DNA reads as TGTGCCAGCAGCTCCTATATGGTAGAGGCAGATACGCAGTATTTT. J is TRBJ2-3 and V is TRBV5-6; no reliable D call. Germline lookup yields CDR1 SGHDT and CDR2 YYEEEE. The CDR3 length is 15 residues. The ends were cut back, 3 bases at V and 4 bases at J, with 15 bases in the middle.